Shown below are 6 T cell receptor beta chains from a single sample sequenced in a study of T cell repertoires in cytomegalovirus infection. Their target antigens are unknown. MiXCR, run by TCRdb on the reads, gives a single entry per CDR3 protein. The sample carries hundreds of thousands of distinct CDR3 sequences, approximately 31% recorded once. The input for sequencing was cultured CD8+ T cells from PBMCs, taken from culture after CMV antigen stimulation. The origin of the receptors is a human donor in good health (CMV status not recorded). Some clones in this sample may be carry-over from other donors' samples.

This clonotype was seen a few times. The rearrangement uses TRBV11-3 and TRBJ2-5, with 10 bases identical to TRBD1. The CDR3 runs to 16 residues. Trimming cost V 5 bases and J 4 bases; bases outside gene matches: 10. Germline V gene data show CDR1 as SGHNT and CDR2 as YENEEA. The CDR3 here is CASSRAGTGAPETQYF. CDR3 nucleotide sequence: TGTGCCAGCAGCCGCGCCGGGACAGGGGCCCCAGAGACCCAGTACTTC.

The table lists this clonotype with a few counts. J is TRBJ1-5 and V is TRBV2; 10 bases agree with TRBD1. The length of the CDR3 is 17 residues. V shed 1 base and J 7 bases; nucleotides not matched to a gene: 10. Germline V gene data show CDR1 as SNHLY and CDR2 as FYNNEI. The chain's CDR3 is CASSEGGRQGATQPQHF. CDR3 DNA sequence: TGTGCCAGCAGTGAAGGAGGGCGACAGGGGGCGACGCAGCCCCAGCATTTT.

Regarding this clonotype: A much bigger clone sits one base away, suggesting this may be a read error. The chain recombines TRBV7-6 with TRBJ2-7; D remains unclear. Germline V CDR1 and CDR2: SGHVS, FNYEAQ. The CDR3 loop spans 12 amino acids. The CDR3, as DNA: TGTGTCAGCCTAACCGATGGCGGCGAGCAGTACTTC. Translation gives CVSLTDGGEQYF. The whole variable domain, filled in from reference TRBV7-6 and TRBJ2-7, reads GAGVSQSPRYKVTKRGQDVALRCDPISGHVSLYWYRQALGQGPEFLTYFNYEAQQDKSGLPNDRFSAERPEGSISTLTIQRTEQRDSAMYRCVSLTDGGEQYFGPGTRLTVT.

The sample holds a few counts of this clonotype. CDR3 sequence: CASSPQGVGNYGYTF. The CDR3 DNA is TGTGCCAGCAGCCCACAGGGGGTTGGGAACTATGGCTACACCTTC. This chain links TRBV7-9 with TRBJ1-2, with 8 nucleotides matching TRBD1. The CDR3 totals 15 residues. V trimming: 5 bases; J trimming: 2 bases; junction bases outside the gene matches: 7. Germline lookup yields CDR1 SEHNR and CDR2 FQNEAQ (reference sequence).

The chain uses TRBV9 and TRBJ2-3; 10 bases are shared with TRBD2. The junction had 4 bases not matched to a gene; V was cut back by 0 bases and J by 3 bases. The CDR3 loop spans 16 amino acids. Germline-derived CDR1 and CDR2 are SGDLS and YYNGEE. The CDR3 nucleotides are TGTGCCAGCAGCGTAGGAGCGGGGGGGCCGACAGATACGCAGTATTTT. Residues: CASSVGAGGPTDTQYF.

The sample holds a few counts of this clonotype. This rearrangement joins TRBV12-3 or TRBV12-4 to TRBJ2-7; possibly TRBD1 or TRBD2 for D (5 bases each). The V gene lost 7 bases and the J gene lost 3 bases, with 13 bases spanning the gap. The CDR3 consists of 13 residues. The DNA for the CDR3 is TGTGCCAGCATGGGACGGTGGAGCTACGAGCAGTACTTC. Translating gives CASMGRWSYEQYF.